The entry that follows covers one T cell receptor (beta chain) sequence. Authors' methods: For nucleated cells, counts were estimated from reference gene primer amplification. Method: immunoSEQ multiplex PCR; TCRdb's copy keeps in-frame clones and lacks some. V and J calls and clone size are given by that table; D and trimming were obtained from the DNA. Of about 150,000 clones in the sample, more than 75% were seen once. A Seattle source enrolled patients during active infection and followed them longitudinally. The CDR3 contains 15 residues. Germline V gives CDR1 SGDLS, CDR2 YYNGEE. Trimming cost V 3 bases and J 0 bases, with 13 bases left between them. This entry belongs to a study of blood T cell repertoires in COVID-19. Turning to the study itself: Sites in the United States, Italy and Spain provided acute and convalescent COVID-19 samples. PBMCs, B-cell-depleted T cells, or T cells provided the cDNA or gDNA that made up the material.

Sequences were obtained from peripheral blood. The chain carries TRBV9 and TRBJ2-7, with D possibly TRBD1 on 5 matching bases. The sequence was collected from a woman older than 75 with COVID-19, enrolled during active disease. The CDR3 loop is CASSAGASSSYEQYF. The CDR3 coding sequence is TGTGCCAGCAGCGCTGGGGCCTCGAGCTCCTACGAGCAGTACTTC.